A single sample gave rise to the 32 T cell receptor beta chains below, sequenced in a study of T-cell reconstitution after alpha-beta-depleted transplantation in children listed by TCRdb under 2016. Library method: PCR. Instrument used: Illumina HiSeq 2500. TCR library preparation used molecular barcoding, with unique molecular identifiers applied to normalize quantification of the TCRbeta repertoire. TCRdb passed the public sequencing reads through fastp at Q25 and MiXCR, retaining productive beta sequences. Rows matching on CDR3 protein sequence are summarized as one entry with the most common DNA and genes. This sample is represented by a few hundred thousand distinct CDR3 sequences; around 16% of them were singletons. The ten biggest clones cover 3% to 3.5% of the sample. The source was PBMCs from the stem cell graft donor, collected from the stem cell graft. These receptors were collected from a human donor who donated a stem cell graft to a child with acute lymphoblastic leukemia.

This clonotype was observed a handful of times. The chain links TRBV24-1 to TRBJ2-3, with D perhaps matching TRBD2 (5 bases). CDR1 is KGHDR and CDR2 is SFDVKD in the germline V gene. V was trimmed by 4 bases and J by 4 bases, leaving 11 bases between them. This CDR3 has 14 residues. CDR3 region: CATSDAEVADTQYF. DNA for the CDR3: TGTGCCACCAGTGACGCGGAGGTTGCAGATACGCAGTATTTT.

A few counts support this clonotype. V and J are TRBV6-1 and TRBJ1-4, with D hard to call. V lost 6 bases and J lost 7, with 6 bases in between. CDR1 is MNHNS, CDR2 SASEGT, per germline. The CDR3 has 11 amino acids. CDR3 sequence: CASRTSEKLFF. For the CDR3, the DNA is TGTGCCAGCAGGACGTCTGAAAAACTGTTTTTT.

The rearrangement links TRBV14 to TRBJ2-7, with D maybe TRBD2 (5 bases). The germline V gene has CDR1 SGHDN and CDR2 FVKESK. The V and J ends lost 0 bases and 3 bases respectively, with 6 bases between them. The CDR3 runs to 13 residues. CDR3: CASSQESGYEQYF. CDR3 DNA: TGTGCCAGCAGCCAAGAGAGCGGCTACGAGCAGTACTTC.

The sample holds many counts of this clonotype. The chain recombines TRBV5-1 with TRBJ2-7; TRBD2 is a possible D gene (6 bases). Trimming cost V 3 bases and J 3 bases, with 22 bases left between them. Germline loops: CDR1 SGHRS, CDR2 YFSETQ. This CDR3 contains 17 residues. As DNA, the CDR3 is TGCGCCAGCAGCTATATCCCCGGGACTCTTTCAAGCTACGAGCAGTACTTC. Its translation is CASSYIPGTLSSYEQYF.

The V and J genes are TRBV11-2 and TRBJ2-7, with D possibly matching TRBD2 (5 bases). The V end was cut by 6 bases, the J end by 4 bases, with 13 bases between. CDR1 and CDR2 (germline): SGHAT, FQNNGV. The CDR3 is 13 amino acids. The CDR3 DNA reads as TGTGCCAGCAGGCGATACCCGGGATACGAGCAGTACTTC. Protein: CASRRYPGYEQYF.

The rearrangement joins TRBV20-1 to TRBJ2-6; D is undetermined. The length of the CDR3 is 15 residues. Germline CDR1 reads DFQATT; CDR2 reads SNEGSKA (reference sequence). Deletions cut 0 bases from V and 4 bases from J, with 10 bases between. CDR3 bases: TGCAGTGCTAGAGATGGCCGAGGAGGGGCCAACGTCCTGACTTTC. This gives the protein CSARDGRGGANVLTF.

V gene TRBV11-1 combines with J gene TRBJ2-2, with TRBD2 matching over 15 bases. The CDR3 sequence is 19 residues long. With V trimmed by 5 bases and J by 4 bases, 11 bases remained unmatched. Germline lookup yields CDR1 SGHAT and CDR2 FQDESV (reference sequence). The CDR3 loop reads CASSQPGLAGGLSTGELFF. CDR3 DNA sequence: TGTGCCAGCAGCCAACCCGGACTAGCGGGAGGGCTTAGCACCGGGGAGCTGTTTTTT.

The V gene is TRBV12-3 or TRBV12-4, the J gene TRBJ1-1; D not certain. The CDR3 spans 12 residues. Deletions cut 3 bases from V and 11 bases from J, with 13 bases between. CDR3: CASSFEVLMAFF. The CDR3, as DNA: TGTGCCAGCAGTTTCGAGGTTTTAATGGCTTTCTTT.

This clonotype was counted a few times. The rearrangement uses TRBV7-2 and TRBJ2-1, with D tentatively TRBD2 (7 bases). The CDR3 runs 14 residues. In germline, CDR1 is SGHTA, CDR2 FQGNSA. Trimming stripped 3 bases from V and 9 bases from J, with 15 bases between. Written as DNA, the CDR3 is TGTGCCAGCAGCTTGCTCAGGGAGGGGGGTGAGCAGTTCTTC. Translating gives CASSLLREGGEQFF. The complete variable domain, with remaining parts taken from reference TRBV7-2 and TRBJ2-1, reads GAGVSQSPSNKVTEKGKDVELRCDPISGHTALYWYRQSLGQGLEFLIYFQGNSAPDKSGLPSDRFSAERTGGSVSTLTIQRTQQEDSAVYLCASSLLREGGEQFFGPGTRLTVL.

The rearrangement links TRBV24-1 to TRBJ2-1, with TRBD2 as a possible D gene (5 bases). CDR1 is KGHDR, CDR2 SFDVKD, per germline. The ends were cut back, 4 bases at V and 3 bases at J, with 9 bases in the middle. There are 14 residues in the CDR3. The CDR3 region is CATSDSGVYNEQFF. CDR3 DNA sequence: TGTGCCACCAGTGACTCCGGGGTCTACAATGAGCAGTTCTTC.

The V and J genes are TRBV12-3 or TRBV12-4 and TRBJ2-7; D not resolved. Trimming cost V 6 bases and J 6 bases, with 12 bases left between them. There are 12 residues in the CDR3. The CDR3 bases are TGTGCCAGCAGCCTCAGTAGACTCGAGCAGTACTTC. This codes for CASSLSRLEQYF.

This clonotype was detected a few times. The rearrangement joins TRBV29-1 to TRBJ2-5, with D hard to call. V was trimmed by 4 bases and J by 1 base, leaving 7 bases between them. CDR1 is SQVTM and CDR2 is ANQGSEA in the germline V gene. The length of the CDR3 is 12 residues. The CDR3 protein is CSVVAFQETQYF. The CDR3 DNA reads TGCAGCGTTGTAGCATTCCAAGAGACCCAGTACTTC.

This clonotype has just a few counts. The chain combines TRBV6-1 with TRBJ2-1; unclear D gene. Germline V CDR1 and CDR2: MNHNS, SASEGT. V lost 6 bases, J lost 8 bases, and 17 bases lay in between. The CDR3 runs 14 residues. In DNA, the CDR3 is TGTGCCAGCAGGACCCTTGGGAACGTCGATGAGCAGTTCTTC. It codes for CASRTLGNVDEQFF.

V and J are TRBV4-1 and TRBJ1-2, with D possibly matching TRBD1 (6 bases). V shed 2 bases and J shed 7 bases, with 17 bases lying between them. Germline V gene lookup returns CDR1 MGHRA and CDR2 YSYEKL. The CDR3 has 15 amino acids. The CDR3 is CASSQLAGAMRGYTF. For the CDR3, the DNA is TGCGCCAGCAGCCAACTGGCAGGGGCCATGCGTGGCTACACCTTC.

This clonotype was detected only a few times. DNA of the CDR3: TGTGCCAGCAGGCCCGGGGAGGCAGGGCTTCAAGCTTTCTTT. Protein: CASRPGEAGLQAFF. The V gene is TRBV12-3 or TRBV12-4, the J gene TRBJ1-1; D possibly corresponds to TRBD1 (5 bases). The CDR3 covers 14 residues. Trimming took 6 bases from V and 9 from J, leaving 20 bases between them.

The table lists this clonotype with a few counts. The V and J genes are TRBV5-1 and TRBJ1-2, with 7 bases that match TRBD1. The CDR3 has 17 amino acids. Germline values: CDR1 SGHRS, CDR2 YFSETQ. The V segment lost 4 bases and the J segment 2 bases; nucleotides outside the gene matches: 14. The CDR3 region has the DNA TGCGCCAGCAGCGCCCGGGACAGCCCACTATCGAACTATGGCTACACCTTC. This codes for CASSARDSPLSNYGYTF.

The CDR3 DNA follows: TGTGCCACCAGTGATTCCTCCTCGTCTCGACAGTTCTTC. This gives the protein CATSDSSSSRQFF. This rearrangement joins TRBV24-1 to TRBJ2-1, with D hard to call. Germline V CDR1 and CDR2: KGHDR, SFDVKD. Trimming shortened V by 2 bases and J by 13 bases, and 14 bases separated the two germline ends. The CDR3 is 13 amino acids.

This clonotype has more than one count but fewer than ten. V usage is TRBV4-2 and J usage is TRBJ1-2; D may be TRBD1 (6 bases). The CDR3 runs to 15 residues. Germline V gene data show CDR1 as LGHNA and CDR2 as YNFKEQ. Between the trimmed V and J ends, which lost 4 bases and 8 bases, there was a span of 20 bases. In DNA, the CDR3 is TGTGCCAGCAGCCTCCCCGACTACCTCAGGGGAGGCTACACCTTC. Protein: CASSLPDYLRGGYTF.

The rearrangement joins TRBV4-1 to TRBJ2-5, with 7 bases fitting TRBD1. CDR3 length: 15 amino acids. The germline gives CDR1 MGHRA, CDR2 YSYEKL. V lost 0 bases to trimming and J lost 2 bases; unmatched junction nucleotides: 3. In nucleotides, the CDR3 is TGCGCCAGCAGCCAAGATCCGACAGGGCAAGAGACCCAGTACTTC. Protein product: CASSQDPTGQETQYF.

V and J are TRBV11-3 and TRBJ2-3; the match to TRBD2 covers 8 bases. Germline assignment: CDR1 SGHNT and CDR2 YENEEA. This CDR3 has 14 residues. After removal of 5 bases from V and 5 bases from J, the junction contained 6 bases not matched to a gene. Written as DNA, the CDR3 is TGTGCCAGCAGCGGGGGACTAGTTGGAGATACGCAGTATTTT. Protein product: CASSGGLVGDTQYF.

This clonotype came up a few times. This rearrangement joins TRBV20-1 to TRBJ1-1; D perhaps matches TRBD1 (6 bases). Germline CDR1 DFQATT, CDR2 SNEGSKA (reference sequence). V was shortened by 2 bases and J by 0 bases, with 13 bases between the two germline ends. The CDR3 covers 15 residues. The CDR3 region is CSARREGVMNTEAFF. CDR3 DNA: TGCAGTGCTAGAAGGGAGGGGGTCATGAACACTGAAGCTTTCTTT.

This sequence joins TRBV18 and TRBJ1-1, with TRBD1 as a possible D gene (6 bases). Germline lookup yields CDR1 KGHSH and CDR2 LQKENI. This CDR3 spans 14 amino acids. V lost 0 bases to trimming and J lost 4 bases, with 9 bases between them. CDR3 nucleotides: TGTGCCAGCTCACCACCAATGGGGGCCACTGAAGCTTTCTTT. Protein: CASSPPMGATEAFF.

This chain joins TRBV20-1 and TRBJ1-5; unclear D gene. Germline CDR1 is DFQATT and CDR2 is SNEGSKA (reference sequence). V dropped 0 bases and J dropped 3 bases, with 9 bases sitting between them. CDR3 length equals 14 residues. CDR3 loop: CSARESGNNQPQHF. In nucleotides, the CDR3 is TGCAGTGCTAGAGAATCGGGCAACAATCAGCCCCAGCATTTT.

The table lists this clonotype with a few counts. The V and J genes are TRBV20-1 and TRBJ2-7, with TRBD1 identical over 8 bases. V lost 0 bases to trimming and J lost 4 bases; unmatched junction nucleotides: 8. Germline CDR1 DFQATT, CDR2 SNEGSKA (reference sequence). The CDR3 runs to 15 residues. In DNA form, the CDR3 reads TGCAGTGCTAGAGATTTTGGGACAGGCATTTACGAGCAGTACTTC. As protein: CSARDFGTGIYEQYF.

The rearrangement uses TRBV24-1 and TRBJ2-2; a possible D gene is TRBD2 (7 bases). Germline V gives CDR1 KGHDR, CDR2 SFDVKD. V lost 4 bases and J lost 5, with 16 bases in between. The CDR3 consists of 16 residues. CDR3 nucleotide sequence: TGTGCCACCAGTGAACCCTCGGGGGGCAAGACCGGGGAGCTGTTTTTT. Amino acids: CATSEPSGGKTGELFF.

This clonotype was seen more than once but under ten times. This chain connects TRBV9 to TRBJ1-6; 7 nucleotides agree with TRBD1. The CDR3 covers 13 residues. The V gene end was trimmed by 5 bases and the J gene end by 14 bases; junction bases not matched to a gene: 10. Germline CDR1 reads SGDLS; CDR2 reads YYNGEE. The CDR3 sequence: CASSAGTEGTLHF. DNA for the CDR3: TGTGCCAGCAGTGCTGGGACAGAAGGAACCCTCCACTTT.

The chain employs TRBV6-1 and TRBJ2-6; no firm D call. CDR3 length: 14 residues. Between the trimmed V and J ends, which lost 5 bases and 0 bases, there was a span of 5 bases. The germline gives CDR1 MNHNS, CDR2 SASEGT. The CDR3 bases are TGTGCCAGCAGTCCAGCCTCTGGGGCCAACGTCCTGACTTTC. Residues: CASSPASGANVLTF.

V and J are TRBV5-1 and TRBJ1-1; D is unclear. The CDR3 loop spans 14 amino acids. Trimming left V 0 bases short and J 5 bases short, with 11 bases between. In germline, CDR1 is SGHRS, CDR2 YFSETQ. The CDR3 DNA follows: TGCGCCAGCAGCTTGGAGATAGGCGTGACTGAAGCTTTCTTT. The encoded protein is CASSLEIGVTEAFF. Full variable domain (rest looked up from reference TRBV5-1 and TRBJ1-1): KAGVTQTPRYLIKTRGQQVTLSCSPISGHRSVSWYQQTPGQGLQFLFEYFSETQRNKGNFPGRFSGRQFSNSRSEMNVSTLELGDSALYLCASSLEIGVTEAFFGQGTRLTVV.

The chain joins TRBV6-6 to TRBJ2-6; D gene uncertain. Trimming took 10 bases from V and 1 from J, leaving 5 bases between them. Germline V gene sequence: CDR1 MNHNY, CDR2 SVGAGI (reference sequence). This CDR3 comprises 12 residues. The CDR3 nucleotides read TGTGCCATCTTTTCTGGGGCCAACGTCCTGACTTTC. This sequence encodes CAIFSGANVLTF.

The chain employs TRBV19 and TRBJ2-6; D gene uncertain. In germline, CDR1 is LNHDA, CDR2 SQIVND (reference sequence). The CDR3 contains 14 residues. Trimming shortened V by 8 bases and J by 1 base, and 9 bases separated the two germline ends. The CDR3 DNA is TGTGCCAGTCAATCCCCGTCTGGGGCCAACGTCCTGACTTTC. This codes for CASQSPSGANVLTF. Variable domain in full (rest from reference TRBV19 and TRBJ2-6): DGGITQSPKYLFRKEGQNVTLSCEQNLNHDAMYWYRQDPGQGLRLIYYSQIVNDFQKGDIAEGYSVSREKKESFPLTVTSAQKNPTAFYLCASQSPSGANVLTFGAGSRLTVL.

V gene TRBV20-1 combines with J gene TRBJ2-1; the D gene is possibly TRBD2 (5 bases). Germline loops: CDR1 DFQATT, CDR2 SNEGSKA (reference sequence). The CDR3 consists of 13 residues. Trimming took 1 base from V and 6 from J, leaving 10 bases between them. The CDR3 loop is CSARGALVNEQFF. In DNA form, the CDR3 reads TGCAGTGCTAGAGGGGCACTAGTCAATGAGCAGTTCTTC.

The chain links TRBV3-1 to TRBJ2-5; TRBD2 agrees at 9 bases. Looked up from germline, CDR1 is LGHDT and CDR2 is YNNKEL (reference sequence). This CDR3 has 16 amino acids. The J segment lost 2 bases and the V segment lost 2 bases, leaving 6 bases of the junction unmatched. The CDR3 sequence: CASSQYSGRFQETQYF. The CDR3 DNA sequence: TGTGCCAGCAGCCAATATAGCGGGAGATTTCAAGAGACCCAGTACTTC.